These 9 T cell receptor beta chains were all obtained from the same sample, sequenced in a study of blood T cell repertoires in COVID-19. Sequencing was performed with immunoSEQ multiplex PCR; in TCRdb, only in-frame clones are kept and a portion is missing. The data contain over 100,000 clones, around 86% of them singletons. Sequencing was carried out using peripheral blood. The receptors shown here come from a man in his fifties or sixties with acute or convalescent COVID-19.

The CDR3 protein is CASSLKVPGQEYNEQFF. The CDR3 coding sequence is TGTGCCAGCAGCCTAAAGGTCCCGGGACAGGAGTACAATGAGCAGTTCTTC. The chain couples TRBV7-2 to TRBJ2-1; the match to TRBD1 covers 8 bases. The length of the CDR3 is 17 residues. J gave up 4 bases and V 5 bases, and 13 bases lay outside the gene matches. Germline CDR1 and CDR2: SGHTA and FQGNSA.

As concerns this clone: Other DNA sequences in the same sample also yield this CDR3. The chain carries TRBV28 and TRBJ1-5; no reliable D call. This CDR3 comprises 16 residues. From germline, CDR1 is MDHEN and CDR2 SYDVKM. The germline V and J ends were trimmed by 6 bases and 2 bases, with 17 bases remaining between them. The CDR3 reads CASSHTRGSGNQPQHF. CDR3 nucleotide sequence: TGTGCCAGCAGCCATACCCGAGGGAGCGGCAATCAGCCCCAGCATTTT. The full variable domain, with the rest looked up from reference TRBV28 and TRBJ1-5, is DVKVTQSSRYLVKRTGEKVFLECVQDMDHENMFWYRQDPGLGLRLIYFSYDVKMKEKGDIPEGYSVSREKKERFSLILESASTNQTSMYLCASSHTRGSGNQPQHFGDGTRLSIL.

J is TRBJ2-2 and V is TRBV6-5; D is perhaps TRBD2 (5 bases). The CDR3 contains 12 residues. V lost 6 bases and J lost 6, with 8 bases in between. The germline gives CDR1 MNHEY, CDR2 SVGAGI. The CDR3 sequence: CASRAGAGELFF. The DNA for the CDR3 is TGTGCCAGCAGGGCCGGGGCCGGGGAGCTGTTTTTT.

The chain couples TRBV3-1 (or the pseudogene TRBV3-2) to TRBJ2-3; 13 nucleotides match TRBD2. The CDR3 consists of 16 residues. V lost 4 bases and J lost 4; bases outside the gene matches: 5. Germline lookup yields CDR1 LGHDT and CDR2 YNNKEL (reference sequence). CDR3 in DNA: TGTGCCAGCAGCCCCCGGACTAGCGGGAGTGCAGATACGCAGTATTTT. As protein: CASSPRTSGSADTQYF.

The CDR3 DNA follows: TGTGCCAGCAGCGTCTTAGCTAGCGGGAGGTATGGAGATACGCAGTATTTT. Encoded protein: CASSVLASGRYGDTQYF. This chain connects TRBV9 to TRBJ2-3, with 11 positions matching TRBD2. CDR1 SGDLS and CDR2 YYNGEE come from the germline V gene. V lost 2 bases, J lost 5 bases, and 10 bases stayed unmatched. The CDR3 is 17 amino acids.

The CDR3 nucleotides read TGTGCCAGCAGCCTCCAGACTAGCGGGAGTTACGAGCAGTACTTC. It encodes CASSLQTSGSYEQYF. V usage is TRBV7-2 and J usage is TRBJ2-7; 12 bases agree with TRBD2. CDR3 length equals 15 residues. The germline V gene encodes CDR1 SGHTA and CDR2 FQGNSA. With 5 bases clipped from V and 4 bases from J, the junction kept 6 bases outside the gene matches.

This clone was found a few times. The chain joins TRBV7-9 to TRBJ1-3; D might be TRBD1 (5 bases). Germline loops: CDR1 SEHNR, CDR2 FQNEAQ (reference sequence). The V and J ends lost 8 bases and 2 bases respectively, with 10 bases between them. The CDR3 sequence is 13 residues long. Here the CDR3 reads CASSTGAGNTIYF. As DNA, the CDR3 is TGTGCCAGCTCGACGGGGGCTGGAAACACCATATATTTT. Drawing the rest from reference TRBV7-9 and TRBJ1-3, the complete variable domain is DTGVSQNPRHKITKRGQNVTFRCDPISEHNRLYWYRQTLGQGPEFLTYFQNEAQLEKSRLLSDRFSAERPKGSFSTLEIQRTEQGDSAMYLCASSTGAGNTIYFGEGSWLTVV.

The V and J genes are TRBV30 and TRBJ2-1; the D gene is possibly TRBD2 (6 bases). This CDR3 region has 14 residues. Germline V lookup: CDR1 GTSNPN, CDR2 SVGIG (reference sequence). Trimming left V 7 bases short and J 10 bases short, with 23 bases between. The DNA for the CDR3 is TGTGCCTTCCCAAGGAGGGCAGGCCGCGGGGAGCAGTTCTTC. This codes for CAFPRRAGRGEQFF.

The genes are TRBV3-1 (or the pseudogene TRBV3-2) and TRBJ1-1; tentatively, D is TRBD1 (6 bases). CDR1 is LGHDT, CDR2 YNNKEL, per germline (reference sequence). The length of the CDR3 is 16 residues. V was pared by 0 bases and J by 7 bases, with 18 bases between. This chain's CDR3 is CASSQERGGRPVEAFF. The CDR3 DNA follows: TGTGCCAGCAGCCAAGAGAGGGGGGGGCGGCCTGTTGAAGCTTTCTTT.